Listed below are T cell receptor beta chains from one sample, sequenced in a study of PD-L1 blockade in urothelial cancer. The table came from immunoSEQ multiplex PCR; TCRdb's copy has only in-frame clones and leaves some out. The sample comprises 100,000 to 150,000 clones, roughly 84% of which are singletons, and under 3.5% rests with the top ten. The material was PBMCs, obtained around atezolizumab (anti-PD-L1) treatment. These TCRs come from a man aged 50-60 years with urothelial cancer. Both conserved end residues are part of each CDR3. The D gene is left open where the match is weak. The listing skips clone size in some rows; elsewhere it reads once, few, many or a size class.

TRBJ2-7	.	.	TRBV4-1	CANSRQGPTYEQYF	TGCGCCAATAGCCGTCAGGGGCCTACCTACGAGCAGTACTTC
TRBJ2-1	.	TRBD2	TRBV7-9	CAGQGLAGSYNEQFF	TGTGCCGGCCAGGGACTAGCGGGATCTTACAATGAGCAGTTCTTC
TRBJ2-2	.	TRBD2	TRBV4-1	CASSQRISGLANTGELFF	TGCGCCAGCAGCCAAAGAATTTCCGGACTAGCGAACACCGGGGAGCTGTTTTTT
TRBJ2-3	.	TRBD1	TRBV28	CASSHGQGRTDTQYF	TGTGCCAGCAGCCACGGACAGGGAAGAACAGATACGCAGTATTTT
TRBJ1-4	.	.	TRBV5-1	CASSLVGATNEKLFF	TGCGCCAGCAGCTTGGTAGGAGCAACTAATGAAAAACTGTTTTTT
TRBJ1-1	.	.	TRBV30	CAWSVVLGTEAFF	TGTGCCTGGAGTGTGGTCCTCGGCACTGAAGCTTTCTTT
TRBJ1-6	.	TRBD1	TRBV5-1	CASTLGTGYNSPLHF	TGCGCCAGCACCCTAGGGACAGGGTATAATTCACCCCTCCACTTT
TRBJ1-4	many	.	TRBV19	CASSITDTREKLFF	TGTGCCAGTAGTATTACTGATACGAGGGAAAAACTGTTTTTT
TRBJ1-1	few	TRBD1	TRBV2	CASVGQGNTEAFF	TGTGCCAGCGTGGGACAGGGGAACACTGAAGCTTTCTTT
TRBJ2-7	.	.	TRBV5-6	CASSYRDKLEQYF	TGTGCCAGCAGCTACCGGGACAAACTCGAGCAGTACTTC
TRBJ1-6	.	.	TRBV7-9	CASSLGGPGSPLHF	TGTGCCAGCAGCTTAGGCGGGCCAGGCTCACCCCTCCACTTT
TRBJ1-4	few	.	TRBV21-1	CASTKQGLNEKLFF	TGTGCCAGCACGAAACAGGGGCTTAATGAAAAACTGTTTTTT
TRBJ2-3	.	.	TRBV11-3	CASSSGVGTQYF	TGTGCCAGCAGCTCAGGCGTCGGTACGCAGTATTTT